This TCR beta chain was recorded in a study of cytomegalovirus exposure and HLA in healthy donors. Turning to the study itself: Sequencing of about 179 million T cells in an earlier analysis found under 120 million unique TCR beta sequences. Broader study findings: Testing in vitro showed a few CMV-associated chains specific for CMV antigens. Immune exposure information comprised only CMV serostatus.

Amplification used 60 Vbeta primers and 13 Jbeta primers. Only in-frame clones appear in the TCRdb table, and some are missing; sequencing was by immunoSEQ multiplex PCR. Among about 120,000 clones, around 74% were seen once, and the ten largest hold approximately 30%. Between the trimmed V and J ends, which lost 0 bases and 5 bases, there was a span of 12 bases. This CDR3 region has 15 residues. The germline CDR1 and CDR2 sequences are SGHRS and YFSETQ. With respect to this clone: Its antigen is unknown.

At collection, donors were nominally healthy, but unrecorded immune exposures were probable. Material for sequencing was PBMCs. The chain couples TRBV5-1 to TRBJ1-5, with a possible D match to TRBD1 (5 bases). The TCR sequence derives from a man aged 55 to 70 in good health and CMV-seropositive. CDR3 loop: CASSLGTGGDQPQHF. In nucleotides, the CDR3 is TGCGCCAGCAGCTTGGGGACTGGGGGGGATCAGCCCCAGCATTTT.